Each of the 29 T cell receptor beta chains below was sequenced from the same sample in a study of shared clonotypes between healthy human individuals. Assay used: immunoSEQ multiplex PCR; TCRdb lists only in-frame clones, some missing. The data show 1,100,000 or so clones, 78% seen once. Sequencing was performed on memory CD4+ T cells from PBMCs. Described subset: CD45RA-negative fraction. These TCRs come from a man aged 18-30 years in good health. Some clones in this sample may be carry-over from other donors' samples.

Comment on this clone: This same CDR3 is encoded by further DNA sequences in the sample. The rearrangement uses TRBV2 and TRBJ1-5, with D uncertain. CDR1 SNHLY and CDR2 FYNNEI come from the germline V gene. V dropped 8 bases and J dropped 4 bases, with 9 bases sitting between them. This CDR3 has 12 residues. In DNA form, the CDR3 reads TGTGCCAGCCGAGCCGATAATCAGCCCCAGCATTTT. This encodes CASRADNQPQHF.

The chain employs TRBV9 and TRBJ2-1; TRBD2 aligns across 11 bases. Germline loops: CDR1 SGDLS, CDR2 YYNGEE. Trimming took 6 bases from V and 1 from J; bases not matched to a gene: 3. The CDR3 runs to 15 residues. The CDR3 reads CASTRLAGSYNEQFF. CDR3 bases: TGTGCCAGCACCAGACTAGCGGGATCCTACAATGAGCAGTTCTTC.

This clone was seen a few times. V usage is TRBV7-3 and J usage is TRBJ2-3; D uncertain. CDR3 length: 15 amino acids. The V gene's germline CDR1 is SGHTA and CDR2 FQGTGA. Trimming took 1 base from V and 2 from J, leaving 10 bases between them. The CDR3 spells CASSLRGHFTDTQYF. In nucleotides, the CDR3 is TGTGCCAGCAGCTTAAGAGGTCACTTCACAGATACGCAGTATTTT.

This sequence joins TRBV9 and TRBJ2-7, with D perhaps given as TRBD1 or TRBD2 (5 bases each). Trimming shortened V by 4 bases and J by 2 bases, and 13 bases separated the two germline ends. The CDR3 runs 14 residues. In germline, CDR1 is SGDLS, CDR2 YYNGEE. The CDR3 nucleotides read TGTGCCAGCAGCACACAGGAGGTACCCTACGAGCAGTACTTC. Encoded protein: CASSTQEVPYEQYF.

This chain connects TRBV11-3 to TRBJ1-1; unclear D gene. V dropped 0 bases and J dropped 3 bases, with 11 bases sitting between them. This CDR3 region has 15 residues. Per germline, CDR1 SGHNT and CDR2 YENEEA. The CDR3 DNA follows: TGTGCCAGCAGCTTAGATTGGGCAGCCCACACTGAAGCTTTCTTT. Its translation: CASSLDWAAHTEAFF.

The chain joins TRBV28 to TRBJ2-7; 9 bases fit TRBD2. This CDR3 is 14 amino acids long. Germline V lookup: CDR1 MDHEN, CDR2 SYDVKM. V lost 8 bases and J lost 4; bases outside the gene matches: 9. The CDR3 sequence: CASLGAGGRYEQYF. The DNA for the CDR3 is TGTGCCAGCCTCGGGGCGGGAGGGCGGTACGAGCAGTACTTC.

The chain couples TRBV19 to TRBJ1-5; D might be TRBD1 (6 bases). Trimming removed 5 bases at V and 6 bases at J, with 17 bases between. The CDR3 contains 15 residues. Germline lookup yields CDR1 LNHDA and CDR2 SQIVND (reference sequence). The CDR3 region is CASSAHRDAAQPQHF. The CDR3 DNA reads TGTGCCAGTAGTGCCCACAGGGACGCAGCTCAGCCCCAGCATTTT.

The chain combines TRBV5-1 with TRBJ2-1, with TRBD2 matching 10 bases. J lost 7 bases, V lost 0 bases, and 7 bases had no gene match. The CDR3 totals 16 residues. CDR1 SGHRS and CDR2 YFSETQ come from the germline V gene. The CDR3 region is CASSLVSSGRGNEQFF. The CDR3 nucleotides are TGCGCCAGCAGCTTGGTCTCTAGCGGGAGAGGGAATGAGCAGTTCTTC.

CDR3 region: CASSLSPSSGANVLTF. Here the CDR3 DNA reads TGTGCCAGCAGCTTATCGCCCAGCTCTGGGGCCAACGTCCTGACTTTC. The chain employs TRBV7-8 and TRBJ2-6; no clear D. V was shortened by 2 bases and J by 0 bases, with 8 bases between the two germline ends. The CDR3 extends over 16 amino acids. CDR1 and CDR2 from the germline V gene are SGHVS and FQNEAQ.

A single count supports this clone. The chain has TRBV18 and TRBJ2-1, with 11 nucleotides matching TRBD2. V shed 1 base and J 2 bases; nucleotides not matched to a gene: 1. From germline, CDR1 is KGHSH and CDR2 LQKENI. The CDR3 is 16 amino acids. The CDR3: CASSPLTSGTYNEQFF. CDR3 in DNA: TGTGCCAGCTCACCACTGACTAGCGGGACCTACAATGAGCAGTTCTTC.

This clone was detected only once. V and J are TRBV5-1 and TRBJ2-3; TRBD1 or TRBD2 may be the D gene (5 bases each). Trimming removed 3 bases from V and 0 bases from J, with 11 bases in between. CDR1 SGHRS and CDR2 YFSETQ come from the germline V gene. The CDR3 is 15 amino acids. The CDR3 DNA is TGCGCCAGCAGCTCAGCGGACATTAGCACAGATACGCAGTATTTT. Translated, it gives CASSSADISTDTQYF.

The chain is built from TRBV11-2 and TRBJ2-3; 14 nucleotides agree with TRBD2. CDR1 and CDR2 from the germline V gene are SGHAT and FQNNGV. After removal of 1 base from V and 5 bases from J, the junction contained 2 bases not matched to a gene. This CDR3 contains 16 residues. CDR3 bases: TGTGCCAGCAGCTTAGGGACTAGCGGGAGGATAGATACGCAGTATTTT. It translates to CASSLGTSGRIDTQYF.

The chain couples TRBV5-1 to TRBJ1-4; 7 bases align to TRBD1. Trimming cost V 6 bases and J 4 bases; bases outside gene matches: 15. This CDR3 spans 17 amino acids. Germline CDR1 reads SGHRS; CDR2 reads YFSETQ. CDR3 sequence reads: CASKPSRDSLNNEKLFF. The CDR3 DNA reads TGCGCCAGCAAACCGTCCCGGGACAGTCTAAATAATGAAAAACTGTTTTTT.

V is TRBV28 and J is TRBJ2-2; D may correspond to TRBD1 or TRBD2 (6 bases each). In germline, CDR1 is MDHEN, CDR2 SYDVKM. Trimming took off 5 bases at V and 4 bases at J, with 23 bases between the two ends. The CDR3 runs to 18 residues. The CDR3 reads CASSTRFKTGRSTGELFF. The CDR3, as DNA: TGTGCCAGCAGTACCCGCTTTAAAACAGGGAGGAGCACCGGGGAGCTGTTTTTT.

The CDR3 sequence is CASSLPGSGVSHEQFF. The CDR3 nucleotides are TGTGCCAGCAGCCTCCCGGGAAGTGGAGTTTCGCACGAGCAGTTCTTC. This sequence joins TRBV5-4 and TRBJ2-1, with D possibly TRBD2 on 5 matching bases. V gave up 4 bases and J gave up 10 bases, with 24 bases separating them. There are 16 residues in the CDR3. Germline V gene data show CDR1 as SGHNT and CDR2 as YYREEE (reference sequence). Looking up the rest from reference TRBV5-4 and TRBJ2-1 gives the full variable domain: ETGVTQSPTHLIKTRGQQVTLRCSSQSGHNTVSWYQQALGQGPQFIFQYYREEENGRGNFPPRFSGLQFPNYSSELNVNALELDDSALYLCASSLPGSGVSHEQFFGPGTRLTVL.

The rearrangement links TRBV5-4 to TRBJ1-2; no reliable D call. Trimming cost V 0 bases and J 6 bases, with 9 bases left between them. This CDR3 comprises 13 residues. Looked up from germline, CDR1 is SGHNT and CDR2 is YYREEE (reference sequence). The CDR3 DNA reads TGTGCCAGCAGCTTGGCACGGGGAGATGGCTACACCTTC. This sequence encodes CASSLARGDGYTF.

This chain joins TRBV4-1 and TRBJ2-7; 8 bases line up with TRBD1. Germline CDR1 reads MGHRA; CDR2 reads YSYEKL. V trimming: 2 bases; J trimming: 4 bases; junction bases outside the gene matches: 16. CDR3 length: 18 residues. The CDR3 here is CASSQPKFRGLLSYEQYF. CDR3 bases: TGCGCCAGCAGCCAACCGAAATTCAGGGGGCTCTTATCATACGAGCAGTACTTC.

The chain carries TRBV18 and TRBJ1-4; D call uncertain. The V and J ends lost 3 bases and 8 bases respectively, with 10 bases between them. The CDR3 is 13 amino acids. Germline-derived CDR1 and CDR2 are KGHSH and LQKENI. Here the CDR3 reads CASSPILDEKLFF. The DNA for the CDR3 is TGTGCCAGCTCACCTATCCTAGACGAAAAACTGTTTTTT. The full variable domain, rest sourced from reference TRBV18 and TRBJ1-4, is NAGVMQNPRHLVRRRGQEARLRCSPMKGHSHVYWYRQLPEEGLKFMVYLQKENIIDESGMPKERFSAEFPKEGPSILRIQQVVRGDSAAYFCASSPILDEKLFFGSGTQLSVL.

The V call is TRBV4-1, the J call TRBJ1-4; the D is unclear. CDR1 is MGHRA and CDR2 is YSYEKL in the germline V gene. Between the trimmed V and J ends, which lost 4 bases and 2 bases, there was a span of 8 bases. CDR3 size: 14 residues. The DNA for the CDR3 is TGCGCCAGCAGCCTTGTGGGGACTAATGAAAAACTGTTTTTT. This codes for CASSLVGTNEKLFF.

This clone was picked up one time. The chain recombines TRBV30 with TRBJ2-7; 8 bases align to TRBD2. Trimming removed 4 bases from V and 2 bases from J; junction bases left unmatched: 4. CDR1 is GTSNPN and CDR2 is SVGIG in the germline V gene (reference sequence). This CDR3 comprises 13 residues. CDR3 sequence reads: CAWNRGGAYEQYF. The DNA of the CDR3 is TGTGCCTGGAACCGGGGGGGTGCCTACGAGCAGTACTTC.

CDR3 region: CASSFPGAGETQYF. CDR3 nucleotide sequence: TGTGCCAGCAGCTTTCCGGGAGCGGGGGAGACCCAGTACTTC. The J gene is TRBJ2-5, the V gene TRBV7-9, with 7 bases lining up with TRBD2. The CDR3 has 14 amino acids. Trimming took 3 bases from V and 5 from J; bases not matched to a gene: 6. Germline lookup yields CDR1 SEHNR and CDR2 FQNEAQ (reference sequence).

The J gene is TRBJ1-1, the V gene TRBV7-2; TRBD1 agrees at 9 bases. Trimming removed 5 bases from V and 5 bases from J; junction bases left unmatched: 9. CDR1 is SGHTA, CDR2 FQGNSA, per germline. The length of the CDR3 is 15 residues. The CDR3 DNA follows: TGTGCCAGCAGCCCGGCGGGACAGGGATGGACTGAAGCTTTCTTT. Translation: CASSPAGQGWTEAFF.

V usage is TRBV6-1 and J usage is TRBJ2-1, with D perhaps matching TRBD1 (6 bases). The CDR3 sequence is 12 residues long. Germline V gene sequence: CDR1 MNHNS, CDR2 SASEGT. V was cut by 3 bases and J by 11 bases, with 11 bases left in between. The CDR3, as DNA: TGTGCCAGCAGTGAGCAGGGGACGCAGCAGTTCTTC. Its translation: CASSEQGTQQFF.

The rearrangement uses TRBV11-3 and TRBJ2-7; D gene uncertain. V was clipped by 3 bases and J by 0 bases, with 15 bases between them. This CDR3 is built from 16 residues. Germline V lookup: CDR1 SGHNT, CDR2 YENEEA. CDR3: CASSFYTRSGSYEQYF. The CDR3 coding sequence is TGTGCCAGCAGCTTCTACACCCGATCCGGCTCCTACGAGCAGTACTTC.

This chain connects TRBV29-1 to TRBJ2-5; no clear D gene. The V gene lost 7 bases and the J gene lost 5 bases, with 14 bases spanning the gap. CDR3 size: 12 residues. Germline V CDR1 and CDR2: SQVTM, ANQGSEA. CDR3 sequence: CSAFQLGETQYF. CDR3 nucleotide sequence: TGCAGCGCGTTCCAGCTCGGTGAGACCCAGTACTTC.

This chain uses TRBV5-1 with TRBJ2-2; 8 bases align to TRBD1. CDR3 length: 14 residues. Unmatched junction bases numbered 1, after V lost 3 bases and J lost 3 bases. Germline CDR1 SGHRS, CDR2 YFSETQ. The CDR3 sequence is CASSYRGDTGELFF. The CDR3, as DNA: TGCGCCAGCAGCTACAGGGGGGACACCGGGGAGCTGTTTTTT.

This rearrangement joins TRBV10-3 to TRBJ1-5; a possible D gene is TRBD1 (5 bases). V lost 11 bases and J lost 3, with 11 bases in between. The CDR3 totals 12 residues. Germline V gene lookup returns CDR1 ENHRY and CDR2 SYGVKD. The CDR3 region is CAVGGSNQPQHF. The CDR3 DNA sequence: TGTGCCGTCGGGGGTTCCAATCAGCCCCAGCATTTT.

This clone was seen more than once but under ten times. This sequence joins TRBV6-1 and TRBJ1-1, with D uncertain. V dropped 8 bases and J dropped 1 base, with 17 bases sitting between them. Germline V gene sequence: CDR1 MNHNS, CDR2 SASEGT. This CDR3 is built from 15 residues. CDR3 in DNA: TGTGCCAGCGGTAGAGAAAGGTGGGAGAACACTGAAGCTTTCTTT. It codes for CASGRERWENTEAFF.

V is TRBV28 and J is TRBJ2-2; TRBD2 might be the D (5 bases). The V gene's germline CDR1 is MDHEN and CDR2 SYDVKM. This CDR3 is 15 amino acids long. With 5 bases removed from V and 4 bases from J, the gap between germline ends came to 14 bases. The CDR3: CASSSAGGLTGELFF. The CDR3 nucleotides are TGTGCCAGCAGTAGTGCCGGAGGCCTCACCGGGGAGCTGTTTTTT.